These T cell receptor beta chains were read from a single sample in a study of cytomegalovirus exposure and HLA in healthy donors. TCRdb's table, derived via immunoSEQ multiplex PCR, lists solely in-frame clones and lacks some. The data contain approximately 54,000 clones, roughly 84% of them singletons. The sequenced sample was PBMCs. The receptors shown here come from a woman aged 18-30 years in good health and CMV-seronegative. Each CDR3 is given with its conserved first and last residue. A D gene is named only where the DNA matches it firmly. Rows may omit the clone size; those that give it use once, few, many or a size class.

V	J	size	length	D	CDR3	DNA
TRBV27	TRBJ2-5	.	15	TRBD1	CASRLRQGYQETQYF	TGTGCCAGCAGGCTACGACAGGGGTACCAAGAGACCCAGTACTTC
TRBV27	TRBJ2-1	.	15	TRBD2	CASRPNREGDLEQFF	TGTGCCAGCAGACCAAACCGGGAGGGAGACCTTGAGCAGTTCTTC
TRBV27	TRBJ2-7	.	12	TRBD1	CASSMTGDEQYF	TGTGCCAGCAGTATGACAGGGGACGAGCAGTACTTC
TRBV5-6	TRBJ2-1	once	18	TRBD2	CASSLERGLAKGYNEQFF	TGTGCCAGCAGCTTAGAGAGGGGACTAGCGAAGGGCTACAATGAGCAGTTCTTC
TRBV11-2	TRBJ2-1	once	15	TRBD1	CASSFGTGVHNEQFF	TGTGCCAGCAGCTTTGGGACAGGGGTTCACAATGAGCAGTTCTTC
TRBV9	TRBJ1-6	.	16	.	CASSVDMGGYNSPLHF	TGTGCCAGCAGCGTAGATATGGGAGGGTATAATTCACCCCTCCACTTT
TRBV5-1	TRBJ2-1	.	15	.	CASSSRLVAYNEQFF	TGCGCCAGCAGCTCGCGACTAGTGGCCTACAATGAGCAGTTCTTC
TRBV7-9	TRBJ2-3	.	13	.	CASSTISTDTQYF	TGTGCCAGCAGCACTATTAGCACAGATACGCAGTATTTT
TRBV28	TRBJ1-2	once	13	.	CASSLSGNYGYTF	TGTGCCAGCAGTTTATCGGGGAACTATGGCTACACCTTC
TRBV19	TRBJ1-1	once	14	TRBD1	CASSIRGGRGEAFF	TGTGCCAGTAGTATCAGAGGGGGCCGAGGGGAAGCTTTCTTT